Only a few counts were recorded for the clone carrying this T cell receptor beta chain. The CDR3 is 17 residues long. Germline V gene data show CDR1 as MNHEY and CDR2 as SVGEGT. The V gene end was trimmed by 4 bases and the J gene end by 4 bases; junction bases not matched to a gene: 10. One entry per CDR3 protein results from TCRdb running MiXCR on the RT-PCR reads. The sample yields about 700,000 distinct CDR3 sequences, over 12% seen once. The clonotype originates from a female donor in good health, serving as a healthy control. Input material: memory CD4+ T cells from blood. The rearrangement uses TRBV6-2 or TRBV6-3 and TRBJ2-2, with TRBD2 matching 9 bases. The CDR3 region has the DNA TGTGCCAGCAGTTTAGGGCTTACTAGCGGGCGCACCGGGGAGCTGTTTTTT. Residues: CASSLGLTSGRTGELFF.